This T cell receptor (beta chain) originates from a study of blood T cell repertoires in COVID-19. Study as a whole: From T cells, B-cell-depleted T cells, or PBMCs came the material, which was cDNA or gDNA.

Assay: immunoSEQ multiplex PCR; the TCRdb copy retains only in-frame clones and omits some. The sample has a few hundred thousand clones; approximately 92% are singletons. Trimming removed 2 bases from V and 6 bases from J; junction bases left unmatched: 10. In germline, CDR1 is SGHTA, CDR2 FQGNSA. The length of the CDR3 is 17 residues. The chain combines TRBV7-2 with TRBJ2-7, with 13 bases fitting TRBD2. The specimen sequenced was PBMCs or T cells enriched from blood (not recorded which). The receptor was isolated from a woman younger than 30 in a cohort exposed to, infected with or recovered from COVID-19 (not recorded which). The CDR3 spells CASSLISGGLAGVEQYF. The CDR3 DNA reads TGTGCCAGCAGCTTAATCTCGGGAGGACTAGCGGGAGTCGAGCAGTACTTC.